This T cell receptor beta chain is drawn from a study of radiotherapy plus CTLA-4 blockade in lung cancer (dated by TCRdb to between 2018 and 2020). Some background on the complete study: Among enrolled patients, roughly 17% had an objective response and about 30% reached disease control. Here is what the overall study found, with its caveats: After treatment with radiotherapy and ipilimumab, TCR clones that came from tumors expanded in the peripheral blood. The strongest predictors of response, as reported, were early dynamic changes in blood T cell clones along with a rise in serum interferon-beta after radiation.

A word on this clone: Its antigen target is currently unknown. No clone much larger than this one lies a single base away; base qualities are absent.

V is reduced by 0 bases and J by 1 base, leaving a spacing of 15 bases between them. The CDR3 contains 17 residues, cysteine and phenylalanine counted. The DNA shown is the 51-base CDR3, in frame from base 1. For CDR1 and CDR2, the germline V gene lists LGHNA and YNFKEQ. The receptor library was made with the immunoSEQ multiplex PCR assay. TCRdb mirrors the immuneACCESS table, restricted to in-frame sequences. Some clones are absent from its copies; in checked studies, under half trace to an unresolved V gene, and the reason for the others is unknown. The sample table records roughly 50,000 clones; approximately 76% of these occur just once. The biggest ten clones account for roughly 11% of the sample. The study tested focal radiation therapy combined with CTLA-4 blockade (ipilimumab) in patients with chemo-refractory metastatic non-small-cell lung cancer.

This specimen consisted of peripheral blood, obtained from a patient treated with radiotherapy plus ipilimumab. The TCR was taken from a human donor with non-small cell lung cancer who had stable disease on radiotherapy plus ipilimumab. The chain was built from TRBV4-2 and TRBJ1-2; perhaps TRBD1 is the D gene, with 5 bases matching. In nucleotide form, the sequence is TGTGCCAGCAGCCAAGATGATGGGGCAGGTATTAACTATGGCTACACCTTC. Its translation is CASSQDDGAGINYGYTF.